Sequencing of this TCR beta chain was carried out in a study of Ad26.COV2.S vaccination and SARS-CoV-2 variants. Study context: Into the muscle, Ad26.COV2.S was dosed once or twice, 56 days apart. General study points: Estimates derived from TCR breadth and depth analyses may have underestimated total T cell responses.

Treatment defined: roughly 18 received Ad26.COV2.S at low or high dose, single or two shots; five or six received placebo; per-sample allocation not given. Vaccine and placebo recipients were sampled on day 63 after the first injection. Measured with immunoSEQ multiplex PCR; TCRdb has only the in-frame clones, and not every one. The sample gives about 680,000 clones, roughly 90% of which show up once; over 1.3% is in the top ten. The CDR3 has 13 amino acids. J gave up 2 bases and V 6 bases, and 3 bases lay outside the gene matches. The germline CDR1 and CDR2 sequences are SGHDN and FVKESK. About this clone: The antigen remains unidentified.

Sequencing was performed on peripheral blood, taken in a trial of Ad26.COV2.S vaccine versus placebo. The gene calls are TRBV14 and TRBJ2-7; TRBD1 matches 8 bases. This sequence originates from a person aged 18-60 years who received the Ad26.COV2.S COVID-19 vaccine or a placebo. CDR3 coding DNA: TGTGCCAGCAGAGGGACAGGAACCTACGAGCAGTACTTC. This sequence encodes CASRGTGTYEQYF.